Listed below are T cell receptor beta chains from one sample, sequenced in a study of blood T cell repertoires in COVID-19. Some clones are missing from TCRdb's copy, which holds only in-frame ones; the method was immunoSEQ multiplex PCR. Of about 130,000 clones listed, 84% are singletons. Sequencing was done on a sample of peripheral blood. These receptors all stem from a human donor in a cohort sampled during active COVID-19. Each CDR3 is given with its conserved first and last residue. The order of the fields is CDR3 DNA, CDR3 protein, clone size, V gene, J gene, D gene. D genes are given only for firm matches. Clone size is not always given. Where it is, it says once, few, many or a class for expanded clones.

cdr3_nt: TGTGCCAGCAGCCTGTCAGGGTGGACCGGGGAGCTGTTTTTT; cdr3_aa: CASSLSGWTGELFF; clone_size: -; v_call: TRBV5-5; j_call: TRBJ2-2; d_call: -
cdr3_nt: TGTGCCAGTAGTATCTCATCGGCGGTTAATAGCAATCAGCCCCAGCATTTT; cdr3_aa: CASSISSAVNSNQPQHF; clone_size: -; v_call: TRBV19; j_call: TRBJ1-5; d_call: -
cdr3_nt: TGTGCCAGCAGCTTGGACAGGGGAGCTGAAGCTTTCTTT; cdr3_aa: CASSLDRGAEAFF; clone_size: -; v_call: TRBV5-4; j_call: TRBJ1-1; d_call: TRBD1
cdr3_nt: TGCGCCAGCAGCTTTATCGGGACTAGCGGGGGGCCGGGGGAGACCCAGTACTTC; cdr3_aa: CASSFIGTSGGPGETQYF; clone_size: -; v_call: TRBV5-1; j_call: TRBJ2-5; d_call: TRBD2
cdr3_nt: TGTGCCAGCAGCTTCCGGGACAGGGGGATGGAGACCCAGTACTTC; cdr3_aa: CASSFRDRGMETQYF; clone_size: -; v_call: TRBV5-6; j_call: TRBJ2-5; d_call: TRBD1
cdr3_nt: TGTGCCACCAGTGCCGGTAGAGGTACAGGGGGTAGAGAGACCCAGTACTTC; cdr3_aa: CATSAGRGTGGRETQYF; clone_size: -; v_call: TRBV24-1; j_call: TRBJ2-5; d_call: TRBD1
cdr3_nt: TGTGCCAGCAGCTTGGCAACAGGCTCTGGGAATGAGCAGTTCTTC; cdr3_aa: CASSLATGSGNEQFF; clone_size: -; v_call: TRBV7-2; j_call: TRBJ2-1; d_call: -
cdr3_nt: TGTGCCAGCAGCTTCAGGGACAGCTATGGCTACACCTTC; cdr3_aa: CASSFRDSYGYTF; clone_size: few; v_call: TRBV11-3; j_call: TRBJ1-2; d_call: TRBD1
cdr3_nt: TGTGCCAGCAGCGTAGCCAGTTCAGAGGGCGGGGAGCTGTTTTTT; cdr3_aa: CASSVASSEGGELFF; clone_size: once; v_call: TRBV9; j_call: TRBJ2-2; d_call: -
cdr3_nt: TGTGCCAGCACCCATGGACTGCTCCGGGGGGAAGCTTTCTTT; cdr3_aa: CASTHGLLRGEAFF; clone_size: few; v_call: TRBV7-2; j_call: TRBJ1-1; d_call: -
cdr3_nt: TGTGCCAGCAGCGTCGGGGGGCTTGGTTACCTGATTAATGAAAAACTGTTTTTT; cdr3_aa: CASSVGGLGYLINEKLFF; clone_size: -; v_call: TRBV9; j_call: TRBJ1-4; d_call: -
cdr3_nt: TGTGCCAGCAGCTTAGACCCTACAGGGTTCGGGGCTTTCTTT; cdr3_aa: CASSLDPTGFGAFF; clone_size: -; v_call: TRBV11-2; j_call: TRBJ1-1; d_call: -
cdr3_nt: TGCGCCAGCAGCATCGGACAGGGACAAGGTGAGCAGTTCTTC; cdr3_aa: CASSIGQGQGEQFF; clone_size: -; v_call: TRBV5-1; j_call: TRBJ2-1; d_call: TRBD1
cdr3_nt: TGTGCCAGCAGCACCGGGACTAGCGGCAGCACAGATACGCAGTATTTT; cdr3_aa: CASSTGTSGSTDTQYF; clone_size: -; v_call: TRBV11-3; j_call: TRBJ2-3; d_call: TRBD2
cdr3_nt: TGTGCCAGTAGAGGGACAGGGTTAGAGACCCAGTACTTC; cdr3_aa: CASRGTGLETQYF; clone_size: once; v_call: TRBV19; j_call: TRBJ2-5; d_call: TRBD1
cdr3_nt: TGTGCCAGCAGCAAAAAGTATGGCAGGGGCGTCACCGGGGAGCTGTTTTTT; cdr3_aa: CASSKKYGRGVTGELFF; clone_size: -; v_call: TRBV21-1; j_call: TRBJ2-2; d_call: -
cdr3_nt: TGCAGCGTGGACCGGGGATGGGACACTGAAGCTTTCTTT; cdr3_aa: CSVDRGWDTEAFF; clone_size: once; v_call: TRBV29-1; j_call: TRBJ1-1; d_call: -
cdr3_nt: TGTGCCAGCAGCTTATTGGCTAGCGGGGAAGAGACCCAGTACTTC; cdr3_aa: CASSLLASGEETQYF; clone_size: -; v_call: TRBV7-2; j_call: TRBJ2-5; d_call: TRBD2
cdr3_nt: TGTGCCAGCAGCCCTGCGGGTCAGACTTATGGCTACACCTTC; cdr3_aa: CASSPAGQTYGYTF; clone_size: -; v_call: TRBV7-2; j_call: TRBJ1-2; d_call: -
cdr3_nt: TGTGCCAGCAGTCCAGGGTATGGCTACACCTTC; cdr3_aa: CASSPGYGYTF; clone_size: -; v_call: TRBV25-1; j_call: TRBJ1-2; d_call: -
cdr3_nt: TGCAGCGTTGAAGGATATGGGGGGGCGCGGGACTATGGCTACACCTTC; cdr3_aa: CSVEGYGGARDYGYTF; clone_size: -; v_call: TRBV29-1; j_call: TRBJ1-2; d_call: -
cdr3_nt: TGTGCCAGCAGTTACTCCCGGGGGGCGCGTGGCTACACCTTC; cdr3_aa: CASSYSRGARGYTF; clone_size: few; v_call: TRBV13; j_call: TRBJ1-2; d_call: -
cdr3_nt: TGTGCCAGCAGCGCCGGGACAGCCAACTATGGCTACACCTTC; cdr3_aa: CASSAGTANYGYTF; clone_size: -; v_call: TRBV4-2; j_call: TRBJ1-2; d_call: TRBD1
cdr3_nt: TGTGCCAGCAGCTTAAAGGGGGGGAGCACAGATACGCAGTATTTT; cdr3_aa: CASSLKGGSTDTQYF; clone_size: -; v_call: TRBV5-4; j_call: TRBJ2-3; d_call: -
cdr3_nt: TGTGCCAGCAGAGACACCGGGACACCGAACACTGAAGCTTTCTTT; cdr3_aa: CASRDTGTPNTEAFF; clone_size: once; v_call: TRBV6-5; j_call: TRBJ1-1; d_call: -
cdr3_nt: TGCGCCAGCAGCCATGACAGGAGCAACACTGAAGCTTTCTTT; cdr3_aa: CASSHDRSNTEAFF; clone_size: -; v_call: TRBV4-3; j_call: TRBJ1-1; d_call: -
cdr3_nt: TGTGCCAGTACCCCACTCCAGGGAATCGGCACTGAAGCTTTCTTT; cdr3_aa: CASTPLQGIGTEAFF; clone_size: -; v_call: TRBV19; j_call: TRBJ1-1; d_call: -
cdr3_nt: TGTGCCAGCAGCCCGAGAGAAGGACAGGGGGACGATTATGAAAAACTGTTTTTT; cdr3_aa: CASSPREGQGDDYEKLFF; clone_size: -; v_call: TRBV5-6; j_call: TRBJ1-4; d_call: TRBD1
cdr3_nt: TGTGCCAGCAGCCCGGGGACAGGGGGAGTCTATGGCTACACCTTC; cdr3_aa: CASSPGTGGVYGYTF; clone_size: -; v_call: TRBV7-2; j_call: TRBJ1-2; d_call: TRBD1
cdr3_nt: TGTGCCAGCAGCTCCCAGGGGAACACTGAAGCTTTCTTT; cdr3_aa: CASSSQGNTEAFF; clone_size: -; v_call: TRBV7-3; j_call: TRBJ1-1; d_call: -
cdr3_nt: TGTGCCACCAGCACCACAGGGAAAGAGACCCAGTACTTC; cdr3_aa: CATSTTGKETQYF; clone_size: few; v_call: TRBV15; j_call: TRBJ2-5; d_call: -
cdr3_nt: TGCGCCAGCAGCTTGGGAGCGGCAGGGGCCCGGGTAGCCACTGAAGCTTTCTTT; cdr3_aa: CASSLGAAGARVATEAFF; clone_size: -; v_call: TRBV5-1; j_call: TRBJ1-1; d_call: -
cdr3_nt: TGTGCCAGCAGCTTAGCGGGGGGCAACGAGCAGTACTTC; cdr3_aa: CASSLAGGNEQYF; clone_size: -; v_call: TRBV5-4; j_call: TRBJ2-7; d_call: TRBD2
cdr3_nt: TGTGCCAGCAGCTCCGACATAGCTAGCGGGGAAGGAGAGACCCAGTACTTC; cdr3_aa: CASSSDIASGEGETQYF; clone_size: -; v_call: TRBV3-1/TRBV3-2; j_call: TRBJ2-5; d_call: TRBD2
cdr3_nt: TGCAGTGCTAGTCAGGGAATATCCACTGAAGCTTTCTTT; cdr3_aa: CSASQGISTEAFF; clone_size: few; v_call: TRBV20-1; j_call: TRBJ1-1; d_call: -
cdr3_nt: TGTGCCACCAGTGATTTGTCGGACAGGGGATCAGATACGCAGTATTTT; cdr3_aa: CATSDLSDRGSDTQYF; clone_size: -; v_call: TRBV24-1; j_call: TRBJ2-3; d_call: TRBD1
cdr3_nt: TGTGCCAGCAGTTACCGAGCAAACACTGAAGCTTTCTTT; cdr3_aa: CASSYRANTEAFF; clone_size: -; v_call: TRBV6-5; j_call: TRBJ1-1; d_call: -
cdr3_nt: TGTGCCAGCAGTTACTCTTCCCGAGGGAACACTGAAGCTTTCTTT; cdr3_aa: CASSYSSRGNTEAFF; clone_size: -; v_call: TRBV6-2/TRBV6-3; j_call: TRBJ1-1; d_call: -
cdr3_nt: TGTGCCAGCAGCCCGTCTGCAGGGGCTCATGAAGCTTTCTTT; cdr3_aa: CASSPSAGAHEAFF; clone_size: once; v_call: TRBV11-3; j_call: TRBJ1-1; d_call: -
cdr3_nt: TGTGCCATCAGTGAGTCGGTAACAGATCCTCAGCCGCCCCAGCATTTT; cdr3_aa: CAISESVTDPQPPQHF; clone_size: -; v_call: TRBV10-3; j_call: TRBJ1-5; d_call: -
cdr3_nt: TGTGCCACCAGCACAAATACTAACACTGAAGCTTTCTTT; cdr3_aa: CATSTNTNTEAFF; clone_size: -; v_call: TRBV15; j_call: TRBJ1-1; d_call: -
cdr3_nt: TGTGCCAGCACGGGGGGTTTCTCTGGAAACACCATATATTTT; cdr3_aa: CASTGGFSGNTIYF; clone_size: -; v_call: TRBV25-1; j_call: TRBJ1-3; d_call: -
cdr3_nt: TGTGCCAGCAGTTGGACAGTCTATGGCTACACCTTC; cdr3_aa: CASSWTVYGYTF; clone_size: -; v_call: TRBV6-2/TRBV6-3; j_call: TRBJ1-2; d_call: -
cdr3_nt: TGTGCCAGCAGTGGCGGGCCAGGGACTAGCCCCTGGGATACGCAGTATTTT; cdr3_aa: CASSGGPGTSPWDTQYF; clone_size: few; v_call: TRBV25-1; j_call: TRBJ2-3; d_call: TRBD2
cdr3_nt: TGCGCCAGCAGCTCTGGGACTAGCGGGATCCACCAAGAGACCCAGTACTTC; cdr3_aa: CASSSGTSGIHQETQYF; clone_size: -; v_call: TRBV5-1; j_call: TRBJ2-5; d_call: TRBD2